This TCR beta chain originates from a study of cytomegalovirus exposure and HLA in healthy donors (dated by TCRdb to about 2017). Background on the whole study: An earlier analysis of approximately 640 of the donors reported more than 250 Gb of sequence data and 120 million or so unique TCR beta sequences from 150 million to 200 million T cells. In an earlier analysis of a few hundred of the donors, high-throughput TCR beta sequencing was used to judge whether each TCR beta V gene segment behaved as functional or pseudogenic. Along with the approximately 700-subject first cohort, a separate validation cohort of some 130 different subjects was used. To study patterns of TCR occurrence, a later analysis re-analyzed previously published TCR beta repertoires from 700 or so donors and added high-resolution HLA genotyping. Approximately 300 gigabases of sequencing data and roughly 80 million unique TCR sequences made up an early release that covered roughly 670 HLA-typed donors. The study was designed to test whether signatures of past pathogen exposure could be identified by cataloging public T cell receptors. Both class I and class II loci were covered by HLA typing, at four-digit resolution. The study combined high-throughput TCR immunosequencing, statistical association of individual TCRs with disease status, and machine learning to predict cytomegalovirus infection status. Donor age, sex, ethnicity and CMV serostatus were collected together with the repertoire data. The study profiled the T cell repertoires of approximately 700 subjects by immunosequencing and related them to cytomegalovirus serostatus. Across about 370 genotyped donors of the cohort, an average of roughly 250,000 unique TCR beta nucleotide sequences per donor were sequenced, and 15% to 20% of those sequences were non-productive. In the later analysis, no new phenotypic data were used to find candidate immune exposures; instead, reliance was placed on TCR beta sequences and their occurrence across donors. In a later genetic analysis, genome-wide SNP genotypes for about 65% of the roughly 700 donors were used, and that subset was treated as a discovery cohort. The number of typed donors differed by locus: roughly 629-630 for A, B, C, DRB1 and DQB1; approximately 520 for DQA1; about 600 for DPA1; and 450 to 480 for DPB1. Among the roughly 430 genotyped donors, around 81% belonged to the genetic ancestry cluster associated with self-reported Caucasian donors. Every discovery cohort repertoire had been produced on one sequencing platform. About 5 DR-DQ haplotypes were handled as single units for association and clustering, since linkage in the cohort was strong. Beyond this particular receptor, the publication reports: According to a later analysis, parvovirus B19, influenza, CMV and Epstein-Barr virus appeared linked to several top co-occurrence clusters. Linkage disequilibrium might explain the correlated functional status among segregating V segments, but an unknown experimental factor could not be excluded. A later analysis found that TCR association rates varied across HLA loci, with DRB1 alleles showing the most associated TCRs and HLA-C alleles the fewest. Three of the identified cytomegalovirus-associated TCR beta chains were confirmed in vitro to be specific for cytomegalovirus antigens. The 87-base-pair reads could not distinguish some IMGT-functional V segments, including TRBV6-2 and TRBV6-3, so those segments were excluded. When HLA alleles, especially DR and DQ, strongly co-occurred, attributing TCR associations to individual alleles was difficult. Because counts were too low, roughly 17 rarely observed V segments, including chromosome 9 orphons, were left out of the earlier analysis of approximately 580 of the donors. CMV serostatus was the only immune exposure information available for the cohort. Only TCR beta chains were sequenced in this cohort, and the absence of alpha or paired-chain data limited detectable features. A later analysis associated about 18,000 TCR beta sequences with specific HLA alleles at a false discovery rate of 0.05. An association between a missense DCLRE1C variant and V-gene and J-gene trimming of TCR beta chains was found in a later genetic analysis and replicated in an independent cohort. The sequencing pipeline was judged likely to have produced a cluster of highly shared sequence variants as a technical artifact. Sequencing depth was assumed to be roughly uniform across donors in the presence/absence analyses, though that assumption may not hold. A later analysis found that HLA-associated TCR beta chains were more clonally expanded and had lower generation probabilities than equally common non-associated chains. Across donors, most TCR sequences were observed very rarely, whereas some public TCRs were present in many individuals. A further reported finding was that TCR beta sequences accurately predicted the HLA-A and HLA-B alleles for most subjects in the first cohort. In an earlier analysis of approximately 590 of the donors, most TCR beta V segments appeared in productive rearrangements about 87% or about 30% of the time, broadly matching IMGT annotations. In both the original and validation cohorts, the classifier was reported to diagnose cytomegalovirus status with high specificity and sensitivity. Because HLA typing was unavailable for some donors at each locus, only the typed subset was used in association tests. In a later analysis, most CMV-associated TCR beta chains were found to appear HLA-restricted, with HLA associations seemingly driven largely by CMV exposure. According to a later genetic analysis, donors in an Asian-associated ancestry cluster had fewer N-insertions in productive TCRs than the roughly 670-donor mean. It was suggested by the authors that the approach could potentially be generalized to other disease states and immunological phenotypes. The study listed 164 TCR beta chains as associated with cytomegalovirus.

Libraries were constructed by the immunoSEQ multiplex PCR assay. The multiplex PCR relied on a mix of 60 forward primers for TCR Vbeta segments and 13 reverse primers for TCR Jbeta segments. The CDR3 region of rearranged TCR beta genes was amplified from genomic DNA by a multiplex PCR assay. Amplified TCR beta libraries were sequenced as 87-base-pair reads on the Illumina HiSeq System. Regarding the original processing steps: In a later analysis, 80 million or so unique TCR beta chains were counted across the 500 to 850 repertoires, and approximately 11 million of these chains were shared by at least two donors. To remove PCR and sequencing errors, raw reads were error-corrected and collapsed into unique sequences using a nearest-neighbor algorithm that merged closely related sequences. Alignment of CDR3 sequences to IMGT reference sequences was used to assign V, D and J gene segments. For a sequence to be retained, at least a six-nucleotide match to both a V gene segment and a J gene segment was required. Rearrangements were called productive when the CDR3 lacked stop codons and stayed in frame with V and J; all others were non-productive. Following IMGT convention, CDR3 was defined as the stretch from the second conserved V-encoded cysteine to the conserved J-encoded phenylalanine. The earlier analysis of 587 of the donors excluded sequences that lacked an unambiguous match to a single V gene segment. In an earlier analysis of some 590 of the donors, V segments were called functional above 56.7% productive rearrangements and were called segregating when the between-donor standard deviation exceeded 5%. A statistical classification framework was developed to diagnose cytomegalovirus status using the catalog of TCR beta chain sequences. In a later analysis, TCR nucleotide sequences were compared against IMGT/GENE-DB human TR gene sequences so that V and J genes could be assigned. A later analysis assigned CDR3 sequences and most-parsimonious VDJ recombination scenarios with the TCRdist pipeline. In a later analysis, each TCR beta chain was defined by its CDR3 amino acid sequence together with its V-gene family, and reads without a unique V-gene family were excluded. To address suspected cross-contamination and a sequencing artifact, a later analysis removed 550 to 750 highly shared, low-generation-probability nucleotide sequences. For each public chain, a later analysis derived a clonal expansion index from normalized ranks of inferred template counts within each repertoire. In a later analysis, generation probabilities were computed with a VDJ recombination model fitted to out-of-frame rearrangements, and the resulting probabilities were checked against IGoR. A later analysis scored TCR-TCR, TCR-HLA and TCR-CMV co-occurrence with hypergeometric tests, applying a repertoire-size bias correction to TCR pairs. In a later analysis, false discovery rates were estimated by permuting HLA or CMV assignments 20 times. In a later analysis, co-occurring TCRs were grouped using DBSCAN, and TCRdist sequence similarity was added for clustering within HLA-allele-positive subsets. Repertoires with fewer than 30,000 or more than 120,000 public chains, plus five repertoires with anomalous nucleotide sharing, were excluded from co-occurrence clustering. Held by TCRdb, this immuneACCESS table contains in-frame sequences only and omits some clones. Under half of the omission traces to an unresolved V gene where checked; the cause of the rest is unknown. The D gene and trimming were derived from the DNA, and the V and J assignments and clone size from that table. The table for this sample lists 150,000 to 200,000 clones; 70% to 80% of them were counted only once. The top ten clones comprise roughly 1.5% of the sample.

A remark on this clone: Its binding antigen is unknown. No much larger clone is present one base from it, and per-base qualities are unavailable.

According to the germline V gene, CDR1 reads MGHRA and CDR2 reads YSYEKL. At the junction V is shortened by 4 bases and J by 4 bases; bases outside the gene matches: 6. The CDR3 covers 16 residues, taking in both the cysteine and the phenylalanine. Only the CDR3 part of the read is kept: 48 bases, read in frame from the first base. The cohort was made up of approximately 700 healthy bone marrow donors. All cohort members were sampled while nominally healthy, although unrecorded immune exposures were likely present. The donor tested CMV seronegative, placing the donor among the 300 to 400 seronegative members of the cohort. A peripheral blood sample was provided by each donor, and peripheral blood mononuclear cells were used for TCR beta sequencing. The Qiagen DNeasy Blood Extraction Kit was used to extract genomic DNA from the blood cell samples.

The chain is encoded by TRBV4-1 joined to TRBJ2-1, with 11 bases aligning to TRBD2. This TCR was sampled from a woman between 45 and 60 years old in good health and CMV-seronegative. Sequencing was performed on PBMCs. The CDR3 loop reads CASSLLTSGTYNEQFF. The nucleotide sequence is given as TGCGCCAGCAGCCTCCTGACTAGCGGGACTTACAATGAGCAGTTCTTC.